The clone carrying this TCR beta chain was seen a few times. Its specificity is not known. Sequence at one end of the junction differs from germline and may be a read error. CDR1 is LNHDA, CDR2 SQIVND, per germline (reference sequence). The CDR3 runs to 15 residues. TCRdb re-analysed the reads in MiXCR, keeping a single row per CDR3 protein. The table lists about 570,000 distinct CDR3 sequences, around two fifths of them singletons, with around 48% in the top ten. The data were obtained in a study of T cell repertoires in cytomegalovirus infection. Study information: Recently described HLA-C-restricted plus well-studied HLA-B-restricted CMV epitopes were used. Study-level results: Identification of carriers of CMV plus the relevant HLA was achieved through cumulative public TCR beta family frequency.

This TCR came from a human donor in good health (CMV status not recorded). Some clones in this sample may be carry-over from other donors' samples. The chain joins TRBV19 to TRBJ2-1; 8 positions agree with TRBD2. The input for sequencing was cultured PBMCs, taken from culture after CMV antigen stimulation. The CDR3 region is CASSIIAGLDKEQFF. In nucleotides, the CDR3 is TGTGCCAGTAGTATAATAGCGGGACTAGACAAAGAGCAGTTCTTC.